Listed below are T cell receptor beta chains from one sample, sequenced in a study of T cell clonotyping in hematopoietic cell transplantation. Profiling relied on immunoSEQ multiplex PCR, and the TCRdb table lists in-frame clones only, not all of them. Among about 15,000 clones listed, 71% were seen once. Sequenced sample: peripheral blood mononuclear cells. The receptor source for this set is a woman aged 55-70 years in good health. Some clones in this sample may be carry-over from other donors' samples. Each CDR3 is given with its conserved first and last residue. A D gene is named only where the DNA matches it firmly. Only part of the rows carry a size: once, few, many, or a class if the clone is expanded.

abundance: .; d_gene: TRBD2; v_gene: TRBV11-2; j_gene: TRBJ2-2; CDR3nt: TGTGCCAGCGCCCCACTAGCGGGAGTGCCCGGGGAGCTGTTTTTT; CDR3aa: CASAPLAGVPGELFF
abundance: .; d_gene: .; v_gene: TRBV30; j_gene: TRBJ1-2; CDR3nt: TGTGCCGGCCTTGAGGGGCTTTATGGCTACACCTTC; CDR3aa: CAGLEGLYGYTF
abundance: .; d_gene: .; v_gene: TRBV4-1; j_gene: TRBJ1-2; CDR3nt: TGCGCCAGCAGCCAAGACGGGGTCATGCTATCTTATGGCTACACCTTC; CDR3aa: CASSQDGVMLSYGYTF
abundance: .; d_gene: .; v_gene: TRBV5-4; j_gene: TRBJ2-5; CDR3nt: TGTGCCAGCAGCTTCCGTACAGAGACCCAGTACTTC; CDR3aa: CASSFRTETQYF
abundance: .; d_gene: .; v_gene: TRBV6-6; j_gene: TRBJ2-1; CDR3nt: TGTGCCAGCAGTTACGGGAGCTCCTACAATGAGCAGTTCTTC; CDR3aa: CASSYGSSYNEQFF
abundance: .; d_gene: .; v_gene: TRBV4-3; j_gene: TRBJ2-3; CDR3nt: TGCGCCAGCAGCCAGCAGGTCAGCACAGATACGCAGTATTTT; CDR3aa: CASSQQVSTDTQYF
abundance: .; d_gene: TRBD1; v_gene: TRBV7-2; j_gene: TRBJ2-7; CDR3nt: TGTGCCAGCAGCTCAAGACAGGGAACGGGCGAGCAGTACTTC; CDR3aa: CASSSRQGTGEQYF
abundance: .; d_gene: .; v_gene: TRBV4-1; j_gene: TRBJ1-4; CDR3nt: TGCGCCAGCAGCCAAGGAAGGAACGAAAAACTGTTTTTT; CDR3aa: CASSQGRNEKLFF
abundance: .; d_gene: .; v_gene: TRBV30; j_gene: TRBJ1-5; CDR3nt: TGTGCCTGGAGTGATTATCGCAATCAGCCCCAGCATTTT; CDR3aa: CAWSDYRNQPQHF
abundance: .; d_gene: TRBD1; v_gene: TRBV7-2; j_gene: TRBJ2-2; CDR3nt: TGTGCCAGCAGCTTAGACGGGACAGGGGGAATCGGGGAGCTGTTTTTT; CDR3aa: CASSLDGTGGIGELFF
abundance: few; d_gene: TRBD2; v_gene: TRBV4-1; j_gene: TRBJ2-1; CDR3nt: TGCGCCAGCAGCCAAGCCGGTTTAGCGGGGGGATACAATGAGCAGTTCTTC; CDR3aa: CASSQAGLAGGYNEQFF
abundance: .; d_gene: TRBD2; v_gene: TRBV5-4; j_gene: TRBJ2-7; CDR3nt: TGTGCCAGCAGCTTGGGGCTAGCGGGGGGTTACTCCTACGAGCAGTACTTC; CDR3aa: CASSLGLAGGYSYEQYF
abundance: .; d_gene: .; v_gene: TRBV5-6; j_gene: TRBJ2-7; CDR3nt: TGTGCCAGCAGCTGGGCCTACGAGCAGTACTTC; CDR3aa: CASSWAYEQYF
abundance: .; d_gene: TRBD1; v_gene: TRBV5-4; j_gene: TRBJ2-7; CDR3nt: TGTGCCAGCAGCCCAGGGACAGGGATAATCAACGAGCAGTACTTC; CDR3aa: CASSPGTGIINEQYF
abundance: few; d_gene: .; v_gene: TRBV25-1; j_gene: TRBJ1-2; CDR3nt: TGTGCCAGCAGTGAATGGCAGGGCTATGGCTACACCTTC; CDR3aa: CASSEWQGYGYTF
abundance: .; d_gene: .; v_gene: TRBV9; j_gene: TRBJ1-2; CDR3nt: TGTGCCAGCAGCGTAGTAGGAGTTGGGGGCGGCTACACCTTC; CDR3aa: CASSVVGVGGGYTF
abundance: .; d_gene: .; v_gene: TRBV7-6; j_gene: TRBJ2-5; CDR3nt: TGTGCCAGCAGCTTAGGGGGATTGGGAGTAGAGACCCAGTACTTC; CDR3aa: CASSLGGLGVETQYF
abundance: .; d_gene: .; v_gene: TRBV7-2; j_gene: TRBJ1-1; CDR3nt: TGTGCCAGCAGCTTACGAGGCAGGGCGGGGGCTGAAGCTTTCTTT; CDR3aa: CASSLRGRAGAEAFF
abundance: .; d_gene: TRBD1; v_gene: TRBV4-1; j_gene: TRBJ1-6; CDR3nt: TGCGCCAGCAGCCAACCACGGACAGGGGGAGGATCACCCCTCCACTTT; CDR3aa: CASSQPRTGGGSPLHF
abundance: .; d_gene: TRBD1; v_gene: TRBV30; j_gene: TRBJ1-4; CDR3nt: TGTGCCTGGGGGGACAGGGGTGTAAGGTTTTTT; CDR3aa: CAWGDRGVRFF
abundance: .; d_gene: TRBD1; v_gene: TRBV7-3; j_gene: TRBJ2-3; CDR3nt: TGTGCCAGCAGCTTGGGACAGACCAAAACAGATACGCAGTATTTT; CDR3aa: CASSLGQTKTDTQYF
abundance: .; d_gene: .; v_gene: TRBV6-1; j_gene: TRBJ1-1; CDR3nt: TGTGCCAGCAGCGGGGTCCGTAACACTGAAGCTTTCTTT; CDR3aa: CASSGVRNTEAFF
abundance: .; d_gene: .; v_gene: TRBV5-1; j_gene: TRBJ2-1; CDR3nt: TGCGCCAGCAGCTTGGTAAGTCCCTCCGGATATAGCTCCTACAATGAGCAGTTCTTC; CDR3aa: CASSLVSPSGYSSYNEQFF
abundance: .; d_gene: .; v_gene: TRBV28; j_gene: TRBJ1-5; CDR3nt: TGTGCCAGCAGTTTAGCAGGGAAGAGCAATCAGCCCCAGCATTTT; CDR3aa: CASSLAGKSNQPQHF
abundance: .; d_gene: .; v_gene: TRBV5-1; j_gene: TRBJ2-2; CDR3nt: TGCGCCAGCGTCCGGGACGGGAACACCGGGGAGCTGTTTTTT; CDR3aa: CASVRDGNTGELFF
abundance: .; d_gene: TRBD2; v_gene: TRBV5-1; j_gene: TRBJ2-2; CDR3nt: TGCGCCAGCAGCTTATCTAGCGGGAGCGGGAGGCCCGGGGAGCTGTTTTTT; CDR3aa: CASSLSSGSGRPGELFF
abundance: large; d_gene: .; v_gene: TRBV19; j_gene: TRBJ1-5; CDR3nt: TGTGCCAGTAGTACAGGGAATGGGCAGCCCCAGCATTTT; CDR3aa: CASSTGNGQPQHF
abundance: .; d_gene: TRBD2; v_gene: TRBV30; j_gene: TRBJ2-3; CDR3nt: TGTGCCTGGAGTAAATCTTTAGGCGGGGGGACGGATACGCAGTATTTT; CDR3aa: CAWSKSLGGGTDTQYF
abundance: few; d_gene: .; v_gene: TRBV29-1; j_gene: TRBJ1-2; CDR3nt: TGCAGCGTTGAAGGCCCCGCAGGGGACTATGGCTACACCTTC; CDR3aa: CSVEGPAGDYGYTF
abundance: .; d_gene: .; v_gene: TRBV9; j_gene: TRBJ1-4; CDR3nt: TGTGCCAGCAGCGTTACCTGGGCTAATGAAAAACTGTTTTTT; CDR3aa: CASSVTWANEKLFF
abundance: .; d_gene: .; v_gene: TRBV6-5; j_gene: TRBJ1-6; CDR3nt: TGTGCCAGCAGTTACTCAACAGGGAATAATTCACCCCTCCACTTT; CDR3aa: CASSYSTGNNSPLHF
abundance: .; d_gene: TRBD1; v_gene: TRBV6-5; j_gene: TRBJ2-7; CDR3nt: TGTGCCAGCAGTTACCCCAAGACAGGGGAGAGGTACGAGCAGTACTTC; CDR3aa: CASSYPKTGERYEQYF
abundance: .; d_gene: .; v_gene: TRBV6-5; j_gene: TRBJ2-7; CDR3nt: TGTGCCAGCAGTTACCGGGGACCCACAGATGACGAGCAGTACTTC; CDR3aa: CASSYRGPTDDEQYF
abundance: .; d_gene: .; v_gene: TRBV9; j_gene: TRBJ2-7; CDR3nt: TGTGCCAGCAGCGTAGAGGGGGGGAGTTCCTACGAGCAGTACTTC; CDR3aa: CASSVEGGSSYEQYF
abundance: .; d_gene: .; v_gene: TRBV5-1; j_gene: TRBJ2-3; CDR3nt: TGCGCCAGCAGCCTCCGACACGCAGATACGCAGTATTTT; CDR3aa: CASSLRHADTQYF
abundance: few; d_gene: .; v_gene: TRBV19; j_gene: TRBJ2-7; CDR3nt: TGTGCCAGTAGTACAACCGGGGAGACGGGCGAGCAGTACTTC; CDR3aa: CASSTTGETGEQYF
abundance: .; d_gene: TRBD1; v_gene: TRBV6-5; j_gene: TRBJ1-2; CDR3nt: TGTGCCAGCAGTTACGACAGGGGGCGCGGCTACACCTTC; CDR3aa: CASSYDRGRGYTF
abundance: .; d_gene: .; v_gene: TRBV19; j_gene: TRBJ1-3; CDR3nt: TGTGCCAGTAGCCGTGGGATGGTGCGCTCTGGAAACACCATATATTTT; CDR3aa: CASSRGMVRSGNTIYF
abundance: .; d_gene: TRBD2; v_gene: TRBV5-6; j_gene: TRBJ2-7; CDR3nt: TGTGCCAGCAGTACTAGCGGGAGTCTCGCCTACGAGCAGTACTTC; CDR3aa: CASSTSGSLAYEQYF
abundance: once; d_gene: TRBD2; v_gene: TRBV6-5; j_gene: TRBJ2-7; CDR3nt: TGTGCCAGCAGTTCACCTAGCGGGAGTCTCAACGAGCAGTACTTC; CDR3aa: CASSSPSGSLNEQYF
abundance: .; d_gene: .; v_gene: TRBV29-1; j_gene: TRBJ1-1; CDR3nt: TGCAGCGTTGACACCTCCGCGGGAGCTTTCTTT; CDR3aa: CSVDTSAGAFF
abundance: .; d_gene: .; v_gene: TRBV7-9; j_gene: TRBJ1-5; CDR3nt: TGTGCCAGCAGCTCCCAGAGTGGGGAGATCAATCAGCCCCAGCATTTT; CDR3aa: CASSSQSGEINQPQHF
abundance: few; d_gene: TRBD1; v_gene: TRBV9; j_gene: TRBJ1-6; CDR3nt: TGTGCCAGCAGCGCGGCCGGGACAGTAAATTCACCCCTCCACTTT; CDR3aa: CASSAAGTVNSPLHF
abundance: .; d_gene: .; v_gene: TRBV7-9; j_gene: TRBJ2-4; CDR3nt: TGTGCCAGCAGCAAGGACGGGGGTGGGAACATTCAGTACTTC; CDR3aa: CASSKDGGGNIQYF
abundance: few; d_gene: TRBD1; v_gene: TRBV28; j_gene: TRBJ2-5; CDR3nt: TGTGCCAGCAGTCAGGCCAACCCCATATACGGGACAGGGCTTAGGGAGACCCAGTACTTC; CDR3aa: CASSQANPIYGTGLRETQYF
abundance: once; d_gene: .; v_gene: TRBV30; j_gene: TRBJ1-5; CDR3nt: TGTGCCTGGAGAGCACGGGAGGCCCTTAGCAATCAGCCCCAGCATTTT; CDR3aa: CAWRAREALSNQPQHF
abundance: .; d_gene: .; v_gene: TRBV5-1; j_gene: TRBJ2-5; CDR3nt: TGCGCCAGCAGCTTGAGCTTTGGCGAGACCCAGTACTTC; CDR3aa: CASSLSFGETQYF
abundance: .; d_gene: .; v_gene: TRBV6-5; j_gene: TRBJ1-2; CDR3nt: TGTGCCATAAGGGCAGACGGTGGCTATGGCTACACCTTC; CDR3aa: CAIRADGGYGYTF
abundance: .; d_gene: .; v_gene: TRBV9; j_gene: TRBJ2-7; CDR3nt: TGTGCCAGCAGCGAGGGGACCCGGCGGAGTGCCTACGAGCAGTACTTC; CDR3aa: CASSEGTRRSAYEQYF